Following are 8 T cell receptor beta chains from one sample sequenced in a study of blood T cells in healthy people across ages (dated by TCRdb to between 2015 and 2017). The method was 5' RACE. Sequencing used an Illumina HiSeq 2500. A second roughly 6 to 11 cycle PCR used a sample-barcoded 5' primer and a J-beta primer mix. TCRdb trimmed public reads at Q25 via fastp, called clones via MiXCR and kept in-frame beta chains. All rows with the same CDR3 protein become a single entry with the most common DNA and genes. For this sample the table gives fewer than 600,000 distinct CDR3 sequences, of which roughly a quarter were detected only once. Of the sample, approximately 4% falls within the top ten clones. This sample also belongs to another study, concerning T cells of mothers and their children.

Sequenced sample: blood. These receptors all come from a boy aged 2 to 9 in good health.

The CDR3 reads CASHLWTGAKETQYF. Here the CDR3 DNA reads TGTGCCAGCCATCTCTGGACAGGCGCAAAAGAGACCCAGTACTTC. The V call is TRBV21-1, the J call TRBJ2-5; the table names TRBD1, a call not compared with the DNA. TRBV21-1 is labeled a pseudogene. The CDR3 covers 15 residues.

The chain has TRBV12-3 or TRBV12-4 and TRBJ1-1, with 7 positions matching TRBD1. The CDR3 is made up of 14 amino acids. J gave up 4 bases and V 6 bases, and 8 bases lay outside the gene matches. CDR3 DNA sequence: TGTGCCAGCAGCCACAGGGGTGACGGCACTGAAGCTTTCTTT. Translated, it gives CASSHRGDGTEAFF.

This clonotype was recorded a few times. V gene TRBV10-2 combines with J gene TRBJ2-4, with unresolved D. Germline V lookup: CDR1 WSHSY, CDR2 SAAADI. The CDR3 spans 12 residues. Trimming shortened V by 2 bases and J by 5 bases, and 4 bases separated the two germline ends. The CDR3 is CASSEGENIQYF. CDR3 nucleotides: TGCGCCAGCAGTGAGGGGGAAAACATTCAGTACTTC.

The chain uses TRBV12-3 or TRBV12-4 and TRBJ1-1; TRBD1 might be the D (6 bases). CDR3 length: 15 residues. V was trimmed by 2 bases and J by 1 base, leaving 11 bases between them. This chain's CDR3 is CASSLLPQGNTEAFF. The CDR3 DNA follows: TGTGCCAGCAGTTTACTCCCACAGGGGAACACTGAAGCTTTCTTT.

CDR3 nucleotide sequence: TGTGCCACCAGCAGAGAGAACTTACAAGAGACCCAGTACTTC. It yields the protein CATSRENLQETQYF. V and J are TRBV15 and TRBJ2-5; no firm D call. The germline V gene encodes CDR1 LNHNV and CDR2 YYDKDF (reference sequence). V lost 0 bases to trimming and J lost 2 bases, with 7 bases between them. The CDR3 runs to 14 residues.

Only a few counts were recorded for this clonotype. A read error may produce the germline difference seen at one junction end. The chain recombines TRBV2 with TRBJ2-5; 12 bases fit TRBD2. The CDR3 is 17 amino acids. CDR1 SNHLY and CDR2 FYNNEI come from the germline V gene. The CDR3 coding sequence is TGTGCCTGCAGTGAAGCCCCCACTAGCGGGGGGTTAGAGACCCAGTACTTC. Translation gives CACSEAPTSGGLETQYF.

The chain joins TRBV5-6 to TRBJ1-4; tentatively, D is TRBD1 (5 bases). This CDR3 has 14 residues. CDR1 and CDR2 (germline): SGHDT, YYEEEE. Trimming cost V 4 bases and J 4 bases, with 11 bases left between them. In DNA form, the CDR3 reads TGTGCCAGCAGCATCAGGGATTATAATGAAAAACTGTTTTTT. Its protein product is CASSIRDYNEKLFF.

The CDR3 DNA reads as TGTGCCAGCACCCCAAATCTAGCGGGGGGGCTTAATGAGCAGTTCTTC. Translating gives CASTPNLAGGLNEQFF. The chain employs TRBV12-3 or TRBV12-4 and TRBJ2-1; 12 bases fit TRBD2. This CDR3 has 16 residues. The junction had 11 bases not matched to a gene; V was cut back by 7 bases and J by 7 bases.